This TCR beta chain originates from a study of T cells in Graves' hyperthyroidism and ophthalmopathy (dated by TCRdb to the late 2010s). About the investigation overall: Peripheral blood was sampled at the time of initial diagnosis, prior to any treatment. TCR V-J signatures able to tell the groups apart were searched for in a discovery cohort of some 100 patients, of whom about 40 had Graves' ophthalmopathy and roughly 58 had stable Graves' hyperthyroidism. Whether ophthalmopathy could be predicted prospectively was tested in an independent validation cohort made up of 18 to 20 hyperthyroidism patients plus 17 patients who later progressed to ophthalmopathy. For training and testing, the approximately 97 patients in the discovery cohort were randomly divided in a 7:3 ratio. In addition, the study compared T-cell repertoires in thyroid tissue and in blood from roughly 6 Graves' hyperthyroidism patients. Following sampling, methimazole starting at 30 mg daily was given to hyperthyroidism patients, and high-dose intravenous methylprednisolone was given to ophthalmopathy patients. The paper describes TCR Vbeta CDR3 sequencing of about 140 peripheral blood samples, made up of 43 ophthalmopathy patients, 70 to 75 hyperthyroidism patients and roughly 17 progressor patients.

The TCR beta CDR3 regions were amplified from the RNA transcripts. The TCR CDR3 was subjected to a first round of RT-PCR using the HTBI primer set and the Qiagen OneStep RT-PCR kit. Libraries were constructed in a second round of multiplex PCR, after which size selection and purification were carried out. Libraries were sequenced paired-end with 100 bp reads on an Illumina HiSeq2000. Per the source publication's procedure: SOAPnuke was used to process the raw data, throwing out any read that contained adapters or uncalled bases, had a mean Phred below 15, or lacked an exact constant-primer or identifier match. COPE v1.2.5 was used to merge the high-quality paired reads, and each unique nucleotide sequence was defined as a clonotype. MiTCR v1.1 was used to align the clonotypes against IMGT TRBV, TRBD and TRBJ reference segments. The analysis included only V-J combinations with a frequency above 0.0001, which together covered 99.2% of the repertoires. The TCS score was defined as F50 (clonal expansion) divided by E x V (chaos), with BLOSUM62-based TCRdist calculated between CDR3 peptides within each V-J. Welch's t-statistics and random forest reduced roughly 540 V-J features to 13, which were used in a naive Bayes classifier (R e1071). Thyroid-blood repertoire similarity was quantified with the Morisita-Horn index. TCRdb applied fastp at Q25 and MiXCR to the public reads, then kept only in-frame beta chains. Rows matching on CDR3 protein sequence are summarized as one entry with the most common DNA and genes. These V and J calls are TCRdb output, not the study's own analysis. The sample table lists some 800,000 distinct CDR3 sequences, 35% to 45% of them with a count of one. In total, the top ten clones hold more than 7% of the sample.

Study-wide findings and limitations: In validation, progression to ophthalmopathy was predicted by the model with 65% to 71% sensitivity and approximately 78% specificity, a median of about 6 months before onset. Sample size was not statistically predetermined, and blinding of investigators to group allocation was not performed. In cross-validation, a model built on a 13 V-J signature told ophthalmopathy apart from stable hyperthyroidism with 85% to 90% sensitivity and roughly 81% specificity, and in testing the same model reached 80%/75%. Most expanded thyroid clonotypes (frequency above 0.001) were also found in blood, which suggests that blood repertoires may mirror thyroid immune responses.

Stable Graves' hyperthyroidism was defined as no progression to ophthalmopathy during 18 months of follow-up. The hyperthyroidism patients were between 18 and 65 years old and newly diagnosed, with a disease duration of less than 2 months. The study excluded patients with uncontrolled infections, other autoimmune diseases, pregnancy or lactation. Diagnoses relied on clinical symptoms, serum thyroxine and TRAb, thyroid ultrasound and orbital computed tomography. PBMCs were isolated from more than 8 ml of fresh peripheral blood by Ficoll-Paque density gradient centrifugation. Trizol reagent was used to extract total RNA, and RNA quality was then checked on an Agilent 2100 Bioanalyzer. Of note for this clonotype: Its specific antigen is unknown. Base qualities are not provided; no much larger clone lies one nucleotide away.

The receptor was derived from a man aged 18 to 30 with Graves' hyperthyroidism. Sequences were obtained from blood.

CDR3 protein: CASSSQTSGRWYEQYF. The DNA sequence follows: TGTGCCAGCAGCTCCCAAACTAGCGGGAGGTGGTACGAGCAGTACTTC. The chain couples TRBV7-9 to TRBJ2-7; TRBD2 agrees with 12 junctional bases. The CDR1 and CDR2 encoded by the germline V gene (reference sequence) are SEHNR and FQNEAQ. Counted from cysteine to phenylalanine, this CDR3 has 16 amino acids. CDR3 DNA is the only sequence kept; it has 48 bases, read in frame from the first base. Clipping removes 4 bases from V and 4 bases from J, with 8 as the unmatched junction base count.